This record covers a single T cell receptor beta chain. V was clipped by 5 bases and J by 4 bases; unmatched bases: 8. Germline lookup yields CDR1 MNHEY and CDR2 SVGEGT. CDR3 length: 15 amino acids. The data were obtained in a study of blood T cell repertoires in COVID-19. Study-level information: COVID-19 samples from acute and convalescent phases originated in the United States, Italy and Spain. Sources were T cells, B-cell-depleted T cells, or PBMCs; the material itself was cDNA or gDNA.

In the authors' workflow: Amplified reference gene primers provided the basis for estimating nucleated cell counts. Using immunoSEQ multiplex PCR, the repertoire was profiled, and TCRdb retains in-frame clones only, with some absent. V, J and clone size reflect that table, while D and trimming were determined from the DNA. The sample consists of 65,000 to 100,000 clones, 80% to 90% of them appearing once. The sequenced material came from peripheral blood. This chain links TRBV6-2 or TRBV6-3 with TRBJ1-5, with 7 bases matching TRBD1. The receptor comes from a woman aged 80 or over with acute or convalescent COVID-19. The chain's CDR3 is CASSLGTVLNQPQHF. Written as DNA, the CDR3 is TGTGCCAGCAGTCTCGGGACAGTCCTTAATCAGCCCCAGCATTTT.